The present T cell receptor (beta chain) was sequenced within a study of blood T cell repertoires in COVID-19. Study details: Sites across the United States, Italy and Spain contributed samples from acute and convalescent COVID-19. Nucleic acid was either cDNA or gDNA, and it came from T cells, B-cell-depleted T cells, or PBMCs.

Authors' data handling: Nucleated cell number was recorded as an estimate derived from reference gene primer amplification. The protocol was immunoSEQ multiplex PCR, while the TCRdb copy is restricted to in-frame clones and leaves out a portion. The V and J calls and clone size were taken over from that table, and D and trimming were inferred from the DNA. This sample yields a few hundred thousand clones, of which approximately 88% are seen a single time; 1% to 1.5% belongs to the top ten. The CDR3 extends over 15 amino acids. V lost 3 bases, J lost 3 bases, and 5 bases stayed unmatched. Germline V gene lookup returns CDR1 LGHNA and CDR2 YSLEER.

The sequence derives from a man aged 40-49 years with acute or convalescent COVID-19. The sequencing input was peripheral blood. V is TRBV4-3 and J is TRBJ1-5, with 7 bases matching TRBD1. The CDR3 loop reads CASSQRTGFNQPQHF. The CDR3 DNA reads as TGCGCCAGCAGCCAGAGGACAGGTTTCAATCAGCCCCAGCATTTT.